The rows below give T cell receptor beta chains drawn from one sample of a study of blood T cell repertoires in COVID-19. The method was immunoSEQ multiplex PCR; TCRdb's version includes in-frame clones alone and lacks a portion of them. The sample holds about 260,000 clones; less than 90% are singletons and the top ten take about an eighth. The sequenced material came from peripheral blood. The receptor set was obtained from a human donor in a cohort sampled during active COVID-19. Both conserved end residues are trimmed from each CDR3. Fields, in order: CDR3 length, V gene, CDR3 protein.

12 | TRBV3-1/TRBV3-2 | ASSRGQLSYEQY
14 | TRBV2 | ASSEGPGQENYGYT
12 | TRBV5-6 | ASSAGQVGEKLF
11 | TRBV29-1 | SAGEGLSSEQY
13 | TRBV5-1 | ASSLIAGAAGELF
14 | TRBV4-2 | ASSQVGTSGRNEQF
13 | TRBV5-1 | ASSLAWTGGGEQY
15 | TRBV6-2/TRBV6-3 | ASSFIAGTASSYEQY
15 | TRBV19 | ASTKPLNRGGKNIQY
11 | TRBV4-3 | ASSQDRVNEQF
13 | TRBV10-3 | AISWGLAESNTQY
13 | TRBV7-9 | ASSPSGPSYNEQF
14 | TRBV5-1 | ASSLSGTSGPNEQF
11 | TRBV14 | ASSQASTDTQY
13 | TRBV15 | ATSKVAGGYNEQF
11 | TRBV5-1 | ASMGQDNSPLH
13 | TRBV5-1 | ASSLGAGQGREQY
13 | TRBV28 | ASSTTGKINEKLF
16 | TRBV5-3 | ARSARTSGRALEETQY
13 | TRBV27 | ASTRQGASYNEQF
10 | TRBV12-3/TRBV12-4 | ASSRQGNGYT
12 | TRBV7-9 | ASSLDTTNEKLF
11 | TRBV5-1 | ASSWDRNQPQH
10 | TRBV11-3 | ASSSHSRMQY
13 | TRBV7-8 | ASSFSGGSNQPQH
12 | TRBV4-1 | ASSQVGRQDTQY
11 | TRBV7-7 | ASSLSRSGTQY
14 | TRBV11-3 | ASSSPGLAANNEQF
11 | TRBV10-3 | ATDSPGRNEQF
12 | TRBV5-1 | ASTMGLAGDTQY
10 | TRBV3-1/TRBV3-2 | ASSQVRDTQY
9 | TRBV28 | ASVINTEAF
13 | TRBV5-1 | ASSLLAGRAYEQY
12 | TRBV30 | AWSASSTDQPQH
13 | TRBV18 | ASSRGTGVNYGYT
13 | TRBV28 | ASSGPTSGQNIQY
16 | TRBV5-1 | ASSLGISGRTRTDTQY
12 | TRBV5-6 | ASSHTGSNQPQH
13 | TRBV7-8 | ASSSQGLGANVLT
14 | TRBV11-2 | ASSSRGSNLNTEAF
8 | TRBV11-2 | ASSLYEQY
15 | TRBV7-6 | ASSLRQGQGVINEQF
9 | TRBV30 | AWSIGGTIY
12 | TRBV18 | ASSPVLVEYGYT
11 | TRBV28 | AARRTTDNEQF
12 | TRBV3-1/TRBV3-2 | ASSHSGAGETQY
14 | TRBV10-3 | AISERLAGVSYEQY
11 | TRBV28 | ASIGGNTDTQY